The next 25 T cell receptor beta chains were all read from a single sample in a study of regulatory T cells in long-lasting Graves disease. Relying on iRepertoire HTBI primers and Arm-PCR of CDR3 regions, the team built TCR beta libraries. TCRdb analysed the multiplex PCR reads with MiXCR anew, one entry per CDR3 protein. This table has 350,000 to 450,000 distinct CDR3 sequences, 12% appearing once. The time point denotes: newly diagnosed GD, antithyroid drugs for less than 3 months. PBMC-derived RNA was used for the TCR library. The data were also submitted as part of a second study, on T cells in Graves' hyperthyroidism and ophthalmopathy.

The starting material was peripheral blood mononuclear cells (PBMCs), obtained at new diagnosis, from a patient treated with antithyroid drugs. The receptors were gathered from a young woman with Graves disease.

This clonotype appeared many times. This chain links TRBV12-3 or TRBV12-4 with TRBJ1-3, with D unclear. This CDR3 contains 12 residues. Between the trimmed V and J ends, which lost 6 bases and 0 bases, there was a span of 3 bases. The CDR3 DNA reads as TGTGCCAGCAGAAACTCTGGAAACACCATATATTTT. Translating it yields CASRNSGNTIYF.

This rearrangement joins TRBV28 to TRBJ2-2; 7 nucleotides line up with TRBD2. Germline V gene data show CDR1 as MDHEN and CDR2 as SYDVKM. The trim removed 3 bases at V and 3 bases at J, leaving 4 bases unmatched. This CDR3 comprises 15 residues. The CDR3 region has the DNA TGTGCCAGCAGTTTCTATAGCGGGTACACCGGGGAGCTGTTTTTT. Translation: CASSFYSGYTGELFF.

This chain uses TRBV27 with TRBJ2-1; 13 bases fit TRBD2. The CDR3 has 17 residues. CDR1 and CDR2 (germline): MNHEY, SMNVEV (reference sequence). The V segment lost 4 bases and the J segment 4 bases; nucleotides outside the gene matches: 7. CDR3 in DNA: TGTGCCAGCAGTTCTAGACTAGCGGGGGGCTTTTACAATGAGCAGTTCTTC. Translating gives CASSSRLAGGFYNEQFF.

This rearrangement joins TRBV18 to TRBJ2-7; 7 bases are a match to TRBD1. The CDR3 loop spans 20 amino acids. After removal of 6 bases from V and 2 bases from J, the junction contained 25 bases not matched to a gene. Germline-derived CDR1 and CDR2 are KGHSH and LQKENI. DNA for the CDR3: TGTGCCAGCTCGCCTACCACAGCCAGGGGGAAGTGGGGGACAGCCTACGAGCAGTACTTC. This sequence encodes CASSPTTARGKWGTAYEQYF.

The chain combines TRBV20-1 with TRBJ1-2; 8 bases are shared with TRBD1. The CDR3 is 13 residues long. In germline, CDR1 is DFQATT, CDR2 SNEGSKA (reference sequence). The V gene end was trimmed by 1 base and the J gene end by 8 bases; junction bases not matched to a gene: 6. The DNA of the CDR3 is TGCAGTGCTAGAGGACAGGGGATGATGGGCTACACCTTC. It is translated as CSARGQGMMGYTF.

This clonotype was seen a few times. This CDR3 is CASSPQGARKEQFF. CDR3 DNA: TGTGCCAGCTCACCACAGGGGGCAAGGAAGGAGCAGTTCTTC. The chain uses TRBV18 and TRBJ2-1, with 7 bases that match TRBD1. Germline CDR1 is KGHSH and CDR2 is LQKENI. Unmatched junction bases numbered 7, after V lost 1 base and J lost 10 bases. The CDR3 loop spans 14 amino acids.

This clonotype was picked up a small number of times. V gene TRBV7-2 combines with J gene TRBJ2-3; D gene uncertain. CDR1 is SGHTA and CDR2 is FQGNSA in the germline V gene. The CDR3 totals 15 residues. Trimming pared 7 bases from V and 3 bases from J, leaving 17 bases between. The CDR3 region is CASIYSPGGTDTQYF. CDR3 sequence (DNA): TGTGCCAGCATCTATTCTCCCGGTGGGACAGATACGCAGTATTTT.

This clonotype was counted ten times or more. The chain carries TRBV20-1 and TRBJ1-1, with D unresolved. CDR1 is DFQATT, CDR2 SNEGSKA, per germline (reference sequence). The CDR3 sequence is 13 residues long. Trimming took 5 bases from V and 3 from J, leaving 13 bases between them. DNA for the CDR3: TGCAGTGCTGGAAGGGCGTTGGACACTGAAGCTTTCTTT. As protein: CSAGRALDTEAFF.

This clonotype was observed many times. The chain has TRBV12-3 or TRBV12-4 and TRBJ1-2; D not certain. V was cut by 6 bases and J by 0 bases, with 23 bases left in between. CDR3 length: 18 residues. Here the CDR3 DNA reads TGTGCCAGCAGGGACGGATTGAGGCAGCCAAGAGCTAACTATGGCTACACCTTC. Translated: CASRDGLRQPRANYGYTF.

In regard to this clonotype: A much larger clone lies a single base off, so this may be a read error. The chain recombines TRBV12-3 or TRBV12-4 with TRBJ1-1; D gene uncertain. This CDR3 comprises 12 residues. The CDR3 region is CASSYGQPEAYF. CDR3 DNA sequence: TGTGCCAGCAGCTACGGGCAACCTGAAGCTTACTTT.

This clonotype has ten or more counts. V usage is TRBV7-3 and J usage is TRBJ1-1; 7 bases match TRBD1. V was clipped by 4 bases and J by 6 bases; unmatched bases: 17. Germline CDR1 and CDR2: SGHTA and FQGTGA. The CDR3 is 17 residues long. Here the CDR3 reads CASSSGGTVSPWAEAFF. For the CDR3, the DNA is TGTGCCAGCAGCTCAGGTGGGACAGTCTCGCCCTGGGCTGAAGCTTTCTTT.

The sample holds many counts of this clonotype. The chain is built from TRBV6-2 or TRBV6-3 and TRBJ2-7; D is perhaps TRBD2 (5 bases). Looked up from germline, CDR1 is MNHEY and CDR2 is SVGEGT. V lost 0 bases and J lost 4, with 16 bases in between. The CDR3 sequence is 16 residues long. CDR3 sequence (DNA): TGTGCCAGCAGTTACTCCGAGAGGGAATCTGGGTACGAGCAGTACGTC. Amino acid sequence: CASSYSERESGYEQYV.

This chain links TRBV7-6 with TRBJ1-1; D unclear. This CDR3 contains 14 residues. Trimming cost V 4 bases and J 1 base, with 10 bases left between them. Germline lookup yields CDR1 SGHVS and CDR2 FNYEAQ. The CDR3 DNA reads as TGTGCCAGCAGCTCAAGGGAGGGGAACACTGAAGCTTTCTTT. Its protein product is CASSSREGNTEAFF.

Many counts were recorded for this clonotype. CDR3 in amino acids: CASSRGGTTYNEQFF. CDR3 sequence (DNA): TGTGCCAGCAGCCGCGGGGGGACCACTTACAATGAGCAGTTCTTC. J is TRBJ2-1 and V is TRBV27, with 8 nucleotides matching TRBD2. CDR1 is MNHEY, CDR2 SMNVEV, per germline (reference sequence). The V segment lost 6 bases and the J segment 4 bases; nucleotides outside the gene matches: 8. This CDR3 is built from 15 residues.

Comment on this clonotype: A much larger clone is a single base away; this may be a read error. Likely a read error: the CDR3 ends without its conserved phenylalanine or tryptophan. This chain links TRBV6-2 or TRBV6-3 with TRBJ2-1; a possible D gene is TRBD2 (6 bases). CDR3 length equals 17 residues. The germline V gene has CDR1 MNHEY and CDR2 SVGEGT. V gave up 6 bases and J gave up 0 bases, with 18 bases separating them. The CDR3 is CASRPQSGGFSYNEQFL. The CDR3 region has the DNA TGTGCCAGCAGACCACAAAGTGGGGGGTTCTCCTACAATGAGCAGTTCTTA.

This clonotype has ten or more counts. The J gene is TRBJ2-1, the V gene TRBV7-9; D perhaps matches TRBD2 (5 bases). This CDR3 is 17 amino acids long. From germline, CDR1 is SEHNR and CDR2 FQNEAQ (reference sequence). The V and J ends lost 0 bases and 4 bases respectively, with 16 bases between them. The CDR3 is CASSLAFGDPRYNEQFF. The CDR3 nucleotides are TGTGCCAGCAGCTTAGCTTTCGGGGATCCCAGGTACAATGAGCAGTTCTTC.

This clonotype was picked up many times. The V call is TRBV6-1, the J call TRBJ2-1; 9 bases map to TRBD2. This CDR3 has 18 residues. The V segment lost 3 bases and the J segment 0 bases; nucleotides outside the gene matches: 9. The V gene's germline CDR1 is MNHNS and CDR2 SASEGT. The CDR3 DNA reads TGTGCCAGCAGTGACCCAAGTAGCGGGAGACCCTCCTACAATGAGCAGTTCTTC. This translates into CASSDPSSGRPSYNEQFF.

This chain links TRBV7-9 with TRBJ2-3; the match to TRBD2 covers 9 bases. CDR3 length: 16 residues. V lost 3 bases and J lost 4; bases outside the gene matches: 8. Germline CDR1 and CDR2: SEHNR and FQNEAQ (reference sequence). CDR3 nucleotides: TGTGCCAGCAGCTTCCGGGCGGGGGGGCCCGCAGATACGCAGTATTTT. This translates into CASSFRAGGPADTQYF.

In the case of this clonotype: It may be a read error: a sequence one base away is much more abundant. J is TRBJ1-2 and V is TRBV20-1, with D unresolved. The ends were cut back, 2 bases at V and 6 bases at J, with 19 bases in the middle. The CDR3 covers 15 residues. Germline loops: CDR1 DFQATT, CDR2 SNEGSKA (reference sequence). The DNA of the CDR3 is TGCAGTGCTAGACGGTCTAGTCTCTCTCTCGATGGCTACACCTTC. The encoded protein is CSARRSSLSLDGYTF.

In the case of this clonotype: This likely comes from a read error, as the CDR3 has no conserved phenylalanine or tryptophan at its end. The V and J genes are TRBV12-3 or TRBV12-4 and TRBJ1-1; 9 bases are shared with TRBD1. CDR3 length equals 14 residues. Trimming took 7 bases from V and 3 from J; bases not matched to a gene: 6. As DNA, the CDR3 is TGTGCCAGCACCCCGACAGGGGGGTACACTGAAGCTTTCCTT. Translation: CASTPTGGYTEAFL.

This clonotype has ten or more counts. This chain links TRBV20-1 with TRBJ1-5; TRBD1 agrees at 12 bases. The trim removed 4 bases at V and 3 bases at J, leaving 13 bases unmatched. This CDR3 is built from 18 residues. The germline CDR1 and CDR2 sequences are DFQATT and SNEGSKA (reference sequence). CDR3 loop: CSATNRDRGRGINQPQHF. DNA of the CDR3: TGCAGTGCTACGAACCGGGACAGGGGGCGGGGGATCAATCAGCCCCAGCATTTT.

This clonotype was counted many times. V is TRBV28 and J is TRBJ1-2; weak D call: TRBD1 (6 bases). The V and J ends lost 4 bases and 1 base respectively, with 13 bases between them. Germline values: CDR1 MDHEN, CDR2 SYDVKM. There are 15 residues in the CDR3. The CDR3 loop reads CASSYGGGNNYGYTF. In DNA, the CDR3 is TGTGCCAGCAGTTATGGGGGCGGGAATAACTATGGCTACACCTTC.

This chain links TRBV7-8 with TRBJ2-1; no clear D gene. The CDR3 extends over 14 amino acids. The V and J ends lost 5 bases and 0 bases respectively, with 8 bases between them. Germline V gene lookup returns CDR1 SGHVS and CDR2 FQNEAQ. DNA of the CDR3: TGTGCCAGCAGCCCTATAAGCTCCTACAATGAGCAGTTCTTC. Amino acids: CASSPISSYNEQFF.

Many counts were recorded for this clonotype. The rearrangement joins TRBV12-3 or TRBV12-4 to TRBJ1-1; tentatively, D is TRBD1 (5 bases). Between the trimmed V and J ends, which lost 2 bases and 0 bases, there was a span of 13 bases. The CDR3 covers 16 residues. The CDR3 loop reads CASSLSQGGMNTEAFF. CDR3 sequence (DNA): TGTGCCAGCAGTTTAAGTCAGGGAGGAATGAACACTGAAGCTTTCTTT.

The chain links TRBV4-2 to TRBJ1-6, with no clear D. Germline V lookup: CDR1 LGHNA, CDR2 YNFKEQ. V was cut by 0 bases and J by 13 bases, with 19 bases left in between. There are 16 residues in the CDR3. Here the CDR3 DNA reads TGTGCCAGCAGCCAAGATCGGATGCAGCCCGGGCGTCCCCTCCACTTT. Protein product: CASSQDRMQPGRPLHF.